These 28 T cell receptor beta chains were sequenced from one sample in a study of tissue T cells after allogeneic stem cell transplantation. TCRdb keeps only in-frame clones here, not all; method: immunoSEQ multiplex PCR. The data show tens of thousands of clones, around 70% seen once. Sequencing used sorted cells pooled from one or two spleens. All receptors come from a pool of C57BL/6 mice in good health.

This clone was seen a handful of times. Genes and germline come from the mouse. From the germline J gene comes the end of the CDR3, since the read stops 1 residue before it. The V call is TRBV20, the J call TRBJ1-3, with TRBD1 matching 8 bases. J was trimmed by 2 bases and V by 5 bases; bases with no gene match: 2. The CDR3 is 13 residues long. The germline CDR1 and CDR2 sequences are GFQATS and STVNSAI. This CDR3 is CGARTGTGNTLYF. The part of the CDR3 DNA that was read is TGTGGTGCTCGGACAGGGACTGGAAATACGCTCTAT.

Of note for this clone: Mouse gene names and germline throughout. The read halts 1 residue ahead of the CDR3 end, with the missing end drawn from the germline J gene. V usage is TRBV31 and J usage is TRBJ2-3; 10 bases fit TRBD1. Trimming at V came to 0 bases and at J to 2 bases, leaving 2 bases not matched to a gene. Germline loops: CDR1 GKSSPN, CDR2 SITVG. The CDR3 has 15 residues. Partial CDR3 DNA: TGTGCCTGGAGTCTAGGGACAGGGGATGCAGAAACGCTGTAT. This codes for CAWSLGTGDAETLY. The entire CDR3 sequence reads CAWSLGTGDAETLYF.

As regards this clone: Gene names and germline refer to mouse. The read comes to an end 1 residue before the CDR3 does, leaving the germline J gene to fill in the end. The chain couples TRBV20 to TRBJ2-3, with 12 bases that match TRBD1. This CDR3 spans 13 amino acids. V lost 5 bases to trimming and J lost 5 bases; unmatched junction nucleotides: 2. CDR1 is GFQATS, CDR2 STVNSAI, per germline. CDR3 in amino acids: CGAGTGGVETLYF. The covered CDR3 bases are TGTGGTGCTGGGACAGGGGGCGTAGAAACGCTGTAT.

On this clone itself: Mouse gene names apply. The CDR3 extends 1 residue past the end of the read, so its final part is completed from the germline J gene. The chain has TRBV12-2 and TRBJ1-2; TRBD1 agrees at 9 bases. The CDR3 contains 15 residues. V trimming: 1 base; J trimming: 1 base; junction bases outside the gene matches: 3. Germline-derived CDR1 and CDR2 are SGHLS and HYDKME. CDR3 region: CASSLPTGGNSDYTF. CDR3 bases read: TGTGCCAGCTCTCTGCCGACAGGGGGAAACTCCGACTACACC.

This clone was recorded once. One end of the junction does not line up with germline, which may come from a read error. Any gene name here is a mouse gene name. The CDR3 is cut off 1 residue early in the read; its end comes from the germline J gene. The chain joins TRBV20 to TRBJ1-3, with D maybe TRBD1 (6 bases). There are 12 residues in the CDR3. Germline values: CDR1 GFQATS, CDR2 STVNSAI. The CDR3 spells CGARDTGNTLYF. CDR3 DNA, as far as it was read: TGTGGTGCTCGGGACACTGGAAATACGCTCTAT.

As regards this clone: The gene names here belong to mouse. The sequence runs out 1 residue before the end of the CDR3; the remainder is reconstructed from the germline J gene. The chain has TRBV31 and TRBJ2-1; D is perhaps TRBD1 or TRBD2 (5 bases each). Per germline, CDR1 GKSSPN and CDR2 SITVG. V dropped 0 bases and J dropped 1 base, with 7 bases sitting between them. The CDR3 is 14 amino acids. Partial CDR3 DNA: TGTGCCTGGAGTCTGGGGGAGAACTATGCTGAGCAGTTC. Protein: CAWSLGENYAEQF. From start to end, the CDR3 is CAWSLGENYAEQFF.

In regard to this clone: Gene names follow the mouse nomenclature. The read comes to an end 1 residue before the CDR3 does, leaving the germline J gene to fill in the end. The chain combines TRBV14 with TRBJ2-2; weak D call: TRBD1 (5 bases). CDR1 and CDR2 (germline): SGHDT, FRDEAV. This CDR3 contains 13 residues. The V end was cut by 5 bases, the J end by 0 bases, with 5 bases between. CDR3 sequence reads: CASRGANTGQLYF. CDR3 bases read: TGTGCCAGCAGAGGGGCAAACACCGGGCAGCTCTAC.

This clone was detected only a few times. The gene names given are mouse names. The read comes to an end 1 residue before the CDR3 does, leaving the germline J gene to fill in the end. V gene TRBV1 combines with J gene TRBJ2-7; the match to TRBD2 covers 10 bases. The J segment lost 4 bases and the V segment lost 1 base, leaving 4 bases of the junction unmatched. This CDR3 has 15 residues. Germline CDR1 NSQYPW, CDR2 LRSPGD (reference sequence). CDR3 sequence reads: CTCSAGTTGGYEQYF. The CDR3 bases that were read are TGCACCTGCAGTGCAGGCACGACTGGGGGGTATGAACAGTAC.

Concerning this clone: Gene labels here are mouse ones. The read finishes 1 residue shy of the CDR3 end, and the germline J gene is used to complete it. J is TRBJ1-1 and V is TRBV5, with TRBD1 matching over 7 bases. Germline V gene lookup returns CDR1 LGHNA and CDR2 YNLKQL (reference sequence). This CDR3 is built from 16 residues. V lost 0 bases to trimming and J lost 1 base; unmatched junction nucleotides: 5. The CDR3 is CASSQDHRQGNTEVFF. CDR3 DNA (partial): TGTGCCAGCAGCCAAGATCACCGACAGGGGAACACAGAAGTCTTC.

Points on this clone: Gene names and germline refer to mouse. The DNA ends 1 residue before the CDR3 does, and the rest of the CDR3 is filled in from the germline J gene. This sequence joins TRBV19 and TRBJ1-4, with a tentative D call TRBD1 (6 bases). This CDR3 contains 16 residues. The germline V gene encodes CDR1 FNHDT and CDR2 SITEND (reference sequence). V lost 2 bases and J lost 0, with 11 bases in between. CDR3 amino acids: CASSIPGTFSNERLFF. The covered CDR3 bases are TGTGCCAGCAGTATCCCTGGGACATTTTCCAACGAAAGATTATTT.

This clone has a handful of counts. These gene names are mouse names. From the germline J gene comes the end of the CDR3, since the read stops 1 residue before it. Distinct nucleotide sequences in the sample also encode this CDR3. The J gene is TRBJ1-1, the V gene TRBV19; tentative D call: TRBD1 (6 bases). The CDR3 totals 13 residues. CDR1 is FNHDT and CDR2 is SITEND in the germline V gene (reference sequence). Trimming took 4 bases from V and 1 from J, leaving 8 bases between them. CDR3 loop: CASSPDRNTEVFF. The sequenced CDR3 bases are TGTGCCAGCAGTCCGGACAGGAACACAGAAGTCTTC.

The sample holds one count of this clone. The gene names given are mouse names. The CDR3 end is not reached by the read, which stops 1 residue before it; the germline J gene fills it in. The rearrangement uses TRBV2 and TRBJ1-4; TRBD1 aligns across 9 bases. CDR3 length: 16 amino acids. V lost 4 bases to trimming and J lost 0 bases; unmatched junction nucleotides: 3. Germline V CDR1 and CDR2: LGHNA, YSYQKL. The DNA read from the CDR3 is TGTGCCAGCAGCCCCGGGACAGGGCTTTCCAACGAAAGATTATTT. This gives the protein CASSPGTGLSNERLF. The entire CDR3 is CASSPGTGLSNERLFF. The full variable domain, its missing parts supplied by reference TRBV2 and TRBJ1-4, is DPKIIQKPKYLVAVTGSEKILICEQYLGHNAMYWYRQSAKKPLEFMFSYSYQKLMDNQTASSRFQPQSSKKNHLDLQITALKPDDSATYFCASSPGTGLSNERLFFGHGTKLSVL.

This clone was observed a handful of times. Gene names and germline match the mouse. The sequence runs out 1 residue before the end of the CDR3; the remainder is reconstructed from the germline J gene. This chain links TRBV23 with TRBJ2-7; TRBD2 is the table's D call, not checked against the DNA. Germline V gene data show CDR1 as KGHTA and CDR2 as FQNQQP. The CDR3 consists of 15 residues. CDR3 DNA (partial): TGCTCCAGCAGTCAATCAGGACTGGGGGGGCGCGAACAGTAC. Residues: CSSSQSGLGGREQY. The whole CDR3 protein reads CSSSQSGLGGREQYF. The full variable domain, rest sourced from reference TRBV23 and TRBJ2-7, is DAAVTQKPRYLIKMKGQEAEMKCIPEKGHTAVFWYQQKQSKELKFLIYFQNQQPLDQIDMVKERFSAVCPSSSLCSLGIRTCEAEDSALYLCSSSQSGLGGREQYFGPGTRLTVL.

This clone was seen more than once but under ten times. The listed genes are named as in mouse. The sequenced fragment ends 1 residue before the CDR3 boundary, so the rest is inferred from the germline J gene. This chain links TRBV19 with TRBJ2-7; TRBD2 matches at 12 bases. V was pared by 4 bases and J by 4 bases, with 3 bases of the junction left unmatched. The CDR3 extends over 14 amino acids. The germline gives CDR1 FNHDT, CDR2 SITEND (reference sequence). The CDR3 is CASSLTGGAYEQYF. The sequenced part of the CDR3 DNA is TGTGCCAGCAGTTTGACTGGGGGGGCGTATGAACAGTAC.

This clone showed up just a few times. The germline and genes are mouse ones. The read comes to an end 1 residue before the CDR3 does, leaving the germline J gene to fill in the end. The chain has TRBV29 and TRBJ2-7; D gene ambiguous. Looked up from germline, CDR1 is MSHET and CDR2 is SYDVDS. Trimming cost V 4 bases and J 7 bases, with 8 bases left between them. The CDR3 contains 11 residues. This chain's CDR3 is CASSSRGEQYF. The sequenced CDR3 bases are TGTGCTAGCAGTTCCAGAGGGGAACAGTAC.

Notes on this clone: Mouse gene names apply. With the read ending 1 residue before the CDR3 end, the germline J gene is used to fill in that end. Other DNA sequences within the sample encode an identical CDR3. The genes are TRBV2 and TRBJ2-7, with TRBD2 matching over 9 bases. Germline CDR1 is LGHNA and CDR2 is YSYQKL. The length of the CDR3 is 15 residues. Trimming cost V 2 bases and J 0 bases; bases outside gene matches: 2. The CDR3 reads CASSQTGGYSYEQYF. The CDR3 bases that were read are TGTGCCAGCAGCCAAACTGGGGGGTACTCCTATGAACAGTAC.

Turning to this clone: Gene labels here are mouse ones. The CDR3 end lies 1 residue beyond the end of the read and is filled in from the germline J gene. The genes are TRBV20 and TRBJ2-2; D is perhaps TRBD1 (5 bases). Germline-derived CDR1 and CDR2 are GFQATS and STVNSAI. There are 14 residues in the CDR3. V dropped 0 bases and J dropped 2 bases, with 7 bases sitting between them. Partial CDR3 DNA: TGTGGTGCTAGGGATGAGGGGAACACCGGGCAGCTCTAC. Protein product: CGARDEGNTGQLY. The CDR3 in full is CGARDEGNTGQLYF.

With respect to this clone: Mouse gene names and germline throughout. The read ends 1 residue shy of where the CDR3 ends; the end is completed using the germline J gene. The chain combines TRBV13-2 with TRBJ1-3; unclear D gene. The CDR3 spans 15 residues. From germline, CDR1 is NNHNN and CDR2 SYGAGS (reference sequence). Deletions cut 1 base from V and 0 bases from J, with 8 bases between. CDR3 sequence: CASGDMTTSGNTLYF. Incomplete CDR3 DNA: TGTGCCAGCGGTGATATGACAACTTCTGGAAATACGCTCTAT.

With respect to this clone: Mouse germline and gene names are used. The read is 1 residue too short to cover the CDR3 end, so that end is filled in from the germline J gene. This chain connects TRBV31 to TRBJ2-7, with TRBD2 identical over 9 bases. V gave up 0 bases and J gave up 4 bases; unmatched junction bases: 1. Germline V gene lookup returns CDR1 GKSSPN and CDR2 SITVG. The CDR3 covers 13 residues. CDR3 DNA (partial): TGTGCCTGGAGTCTCCTGGGGGGGTATGAACAGTAC. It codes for CAWSLLGGYEQY. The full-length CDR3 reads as CAWSLLGGYEQYF.

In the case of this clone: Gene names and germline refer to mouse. CDR3 loop: CASSLSGQGAVFF. The CDR3 bases that were read are TGTGCTAGCAGTTTATCGGGACAGGGGGCAGTCTTC. The chain uses TRBV29 and TRBJ1-1, with TRBD1 matching 12 bases. The read comes to an end 1 residue before the CDR3 does, leaving the germline J gene to fill in the end. The CDR3 sequence is 13 residues long. Trimming cost V 0 bases and J 10 bases; bases outside gene matches: 0. The germline V gene has CDR1 MSHET and CDR2 SYDVDS.

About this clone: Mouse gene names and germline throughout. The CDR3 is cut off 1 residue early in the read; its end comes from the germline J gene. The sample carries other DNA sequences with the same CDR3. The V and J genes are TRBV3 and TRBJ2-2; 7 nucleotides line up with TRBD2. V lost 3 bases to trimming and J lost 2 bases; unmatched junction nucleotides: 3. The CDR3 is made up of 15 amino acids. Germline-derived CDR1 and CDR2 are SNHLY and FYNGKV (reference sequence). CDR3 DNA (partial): TGTGCCAGCAGCTTGGGGGGGGGTAACACCGGGCAGCTCTAC. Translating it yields CASSLGGGNTGQLY. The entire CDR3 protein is CASSLGGGNTGQLYF.

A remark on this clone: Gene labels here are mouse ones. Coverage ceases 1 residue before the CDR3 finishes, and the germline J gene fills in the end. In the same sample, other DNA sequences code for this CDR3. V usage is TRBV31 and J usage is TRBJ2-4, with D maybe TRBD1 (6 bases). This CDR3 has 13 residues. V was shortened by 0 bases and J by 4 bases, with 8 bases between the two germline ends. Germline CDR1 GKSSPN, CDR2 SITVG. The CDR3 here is CAWSLRDKNTLYF. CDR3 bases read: TGTGCCTGGAGTCTACGGGACAAAAACACCTTGTAC.

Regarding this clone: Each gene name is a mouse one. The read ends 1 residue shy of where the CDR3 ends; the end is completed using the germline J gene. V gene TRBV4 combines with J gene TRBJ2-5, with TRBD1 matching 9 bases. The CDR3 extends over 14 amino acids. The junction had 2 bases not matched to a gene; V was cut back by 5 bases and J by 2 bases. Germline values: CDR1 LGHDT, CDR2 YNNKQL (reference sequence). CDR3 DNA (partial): TGTGCCAGCAGCCAGACAGGGGGCCAAGACACCCAGTAC. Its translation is CASSQTGGQDTQY. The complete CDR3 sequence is CASSQTGGQDTQYF.

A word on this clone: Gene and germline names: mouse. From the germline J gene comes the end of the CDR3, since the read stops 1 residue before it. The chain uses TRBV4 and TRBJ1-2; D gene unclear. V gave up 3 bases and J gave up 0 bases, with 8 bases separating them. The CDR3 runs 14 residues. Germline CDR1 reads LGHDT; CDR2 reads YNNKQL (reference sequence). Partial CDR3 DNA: TGTGCCAGCAGCTATGGGTTTGCAAACTCCGACTACACC. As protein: CASSYGFANSDYT. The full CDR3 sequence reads CASSYGFANSDYTF.

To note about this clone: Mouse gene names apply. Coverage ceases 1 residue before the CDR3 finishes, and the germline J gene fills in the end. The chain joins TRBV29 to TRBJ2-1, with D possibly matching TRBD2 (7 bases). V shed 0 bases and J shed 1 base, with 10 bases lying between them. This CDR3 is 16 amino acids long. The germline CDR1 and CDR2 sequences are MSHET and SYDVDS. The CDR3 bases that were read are TGTGCTAGCAGTTTATCCGGGGGGCTCAACTATGCTGAGCAGTTC. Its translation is CASSLSGGLNYAEQF. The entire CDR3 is CASSLSGGLNYAEQFF.

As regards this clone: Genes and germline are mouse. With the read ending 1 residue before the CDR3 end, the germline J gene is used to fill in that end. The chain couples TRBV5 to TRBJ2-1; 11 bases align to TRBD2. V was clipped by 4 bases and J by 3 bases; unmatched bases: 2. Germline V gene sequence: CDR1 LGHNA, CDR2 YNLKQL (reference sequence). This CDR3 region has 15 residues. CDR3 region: CASSPGLGVYAEQFF. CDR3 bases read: TGTGCCAGCAGCCCGGGACTGGGGGTCTATGCTGAGCAGTTC.

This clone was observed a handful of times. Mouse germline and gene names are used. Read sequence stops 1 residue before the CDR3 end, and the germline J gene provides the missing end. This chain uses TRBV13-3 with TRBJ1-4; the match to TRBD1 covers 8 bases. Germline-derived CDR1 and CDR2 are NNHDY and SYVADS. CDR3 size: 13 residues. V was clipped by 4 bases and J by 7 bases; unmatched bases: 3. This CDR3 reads CASSKTGVERLFF. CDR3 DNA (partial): TGTGCCAGCAGTAAGACAGGGGTCGAAAGATTATTT.

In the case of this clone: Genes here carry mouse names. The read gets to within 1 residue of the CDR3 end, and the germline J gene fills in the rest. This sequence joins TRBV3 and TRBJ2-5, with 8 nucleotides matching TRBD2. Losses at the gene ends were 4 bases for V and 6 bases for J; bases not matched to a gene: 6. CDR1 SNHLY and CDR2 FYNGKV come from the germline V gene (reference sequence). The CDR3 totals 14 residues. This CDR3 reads CASSYDWGRDTQYF. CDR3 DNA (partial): TGTGCCAGCAGCTACGACTGGGGAAGGGACACCCAGTAC. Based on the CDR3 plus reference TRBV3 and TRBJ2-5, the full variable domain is GPKVLQIPSHQIIDMGQMVTLNCDPVSNHLYFYWYKQILGQQMEFLVNFYNGKVMEKSKLFKDQFSVERPDGSYFTLKIQPTALEDSAVYFCASSYDWGRDTQYFGPGTRLLVL.